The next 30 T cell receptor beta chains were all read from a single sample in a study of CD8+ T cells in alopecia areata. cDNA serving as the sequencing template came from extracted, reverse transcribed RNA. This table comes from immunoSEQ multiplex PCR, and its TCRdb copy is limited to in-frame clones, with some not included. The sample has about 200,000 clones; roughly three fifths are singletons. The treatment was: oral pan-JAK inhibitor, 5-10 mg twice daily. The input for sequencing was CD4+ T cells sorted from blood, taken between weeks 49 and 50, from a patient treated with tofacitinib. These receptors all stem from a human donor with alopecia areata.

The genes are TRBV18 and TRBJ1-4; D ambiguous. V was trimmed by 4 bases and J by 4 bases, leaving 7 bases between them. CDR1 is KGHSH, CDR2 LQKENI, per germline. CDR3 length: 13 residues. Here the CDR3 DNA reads TGTGCCAGCTCACGAGGGAATAATGAAAAACTGTTTTTT. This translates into CASSRGNNEKLFF.

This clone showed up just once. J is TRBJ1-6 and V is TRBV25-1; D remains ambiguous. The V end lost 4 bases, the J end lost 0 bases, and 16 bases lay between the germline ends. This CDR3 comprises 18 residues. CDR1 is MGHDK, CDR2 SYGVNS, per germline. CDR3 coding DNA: TGTGCCAGCAGTGTGGACCTGATGCAGAGCTCCTATAATTCACCCCTCCACTTT. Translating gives CASSVDLMQSSYNSPLHF.

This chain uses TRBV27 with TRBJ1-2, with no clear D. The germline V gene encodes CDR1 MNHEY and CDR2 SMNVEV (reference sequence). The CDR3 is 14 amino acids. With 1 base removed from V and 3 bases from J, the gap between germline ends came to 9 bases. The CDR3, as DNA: TGTGCCAGCAGTTTATTAGGAGGTGACTATGGCTACACCTTC. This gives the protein CASSLLGGDYGYTF.

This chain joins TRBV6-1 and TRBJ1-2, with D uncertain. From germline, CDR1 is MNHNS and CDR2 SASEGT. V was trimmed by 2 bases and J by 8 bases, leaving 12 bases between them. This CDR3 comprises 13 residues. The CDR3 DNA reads TGTGCCAGCAGTGAAATGGCCGCGGCAGGCTACACCTTC. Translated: CASSEMAAAGYTF.

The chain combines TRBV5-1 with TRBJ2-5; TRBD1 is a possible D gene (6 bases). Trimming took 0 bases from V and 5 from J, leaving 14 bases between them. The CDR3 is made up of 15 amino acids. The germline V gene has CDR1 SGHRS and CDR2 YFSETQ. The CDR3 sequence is CASSLAGTGYETQYF. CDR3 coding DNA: TGCGCCAGCAGCTTGGCGGGCACAGGGTACGAGACCCAGTACTTC. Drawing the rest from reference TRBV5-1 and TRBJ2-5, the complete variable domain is KAGVTQTPRYLIKTRGQQVTLSCSPISGHRSVSWYQQTPGQGLQFLFEYFSETQRNKGNFPGRFSGRQFSNSRSEMNVSTLELGDSALYLCASSLAGTGYETQYFGPGTRLLVL.

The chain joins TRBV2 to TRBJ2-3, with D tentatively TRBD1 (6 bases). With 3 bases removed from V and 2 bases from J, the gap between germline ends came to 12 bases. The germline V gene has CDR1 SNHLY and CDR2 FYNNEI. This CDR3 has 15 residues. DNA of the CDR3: TGTGCCAGCAGTGACAGGGGAAGGGCCACAGATACGCAGTATTTT. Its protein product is CASSDRGRATDTQYF.

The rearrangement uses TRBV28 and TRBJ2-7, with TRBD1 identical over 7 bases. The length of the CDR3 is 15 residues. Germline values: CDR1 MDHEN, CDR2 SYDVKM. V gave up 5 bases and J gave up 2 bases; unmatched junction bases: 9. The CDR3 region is CASSLWAGGTYEQYF. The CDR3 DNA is TGTGCCAGCAGTCTTTGGGCAGGGGGAACCTACGAGCAGTACTTC.

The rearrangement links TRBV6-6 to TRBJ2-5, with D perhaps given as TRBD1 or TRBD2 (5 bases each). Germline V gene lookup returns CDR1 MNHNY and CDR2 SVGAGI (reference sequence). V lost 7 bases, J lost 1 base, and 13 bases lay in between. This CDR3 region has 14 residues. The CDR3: CASIPGPTQETQYF. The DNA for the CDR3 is TGTGCCAGCATTCCGGGGCCCACCCAAGAGACCCAGTACTTC.

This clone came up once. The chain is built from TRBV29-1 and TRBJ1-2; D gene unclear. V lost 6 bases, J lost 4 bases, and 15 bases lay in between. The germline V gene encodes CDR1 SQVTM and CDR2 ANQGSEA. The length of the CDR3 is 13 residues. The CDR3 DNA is TGCAGCGTCAATGGACCGGAGAGCTATGGCTACACCTTC. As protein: CSVNGPESYGYTF.

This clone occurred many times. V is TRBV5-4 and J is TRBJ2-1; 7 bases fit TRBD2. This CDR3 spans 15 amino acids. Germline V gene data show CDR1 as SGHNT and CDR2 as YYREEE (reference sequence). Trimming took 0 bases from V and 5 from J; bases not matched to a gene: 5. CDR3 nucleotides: TGTGCCAGCAGCTTGGCGAGTCGGGGGGACAATGAGCAGTTCTTC. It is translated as CASSLASRGDNEQFF.

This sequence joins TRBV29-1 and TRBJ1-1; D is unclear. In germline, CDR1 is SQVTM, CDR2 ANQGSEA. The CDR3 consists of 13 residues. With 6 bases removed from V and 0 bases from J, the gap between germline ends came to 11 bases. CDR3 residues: CSVIGGMNTEAFF. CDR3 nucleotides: TGCAGCGTAATCGGTGGAATGAACACTGAAGCTTTCTTT.

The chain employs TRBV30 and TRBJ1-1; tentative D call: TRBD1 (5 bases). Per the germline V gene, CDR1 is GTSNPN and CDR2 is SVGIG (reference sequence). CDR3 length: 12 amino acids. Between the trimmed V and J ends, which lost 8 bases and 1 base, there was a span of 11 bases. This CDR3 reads CAGDPENTEAFF. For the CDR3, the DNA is TGTGCCGGGGACCCCGAGAACACTGAAGCTTTCTTT. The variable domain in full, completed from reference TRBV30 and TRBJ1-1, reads SQTIHQWPATLVQPVGSPLSLECTVEGTSNPNLYWYRQAAGRGLQLLFYSVGIGQISSEVPQNLSASRPQDRQFILSSKKLLLSDSGFYLCAGDPENTEAFFGQGTRLTVV.

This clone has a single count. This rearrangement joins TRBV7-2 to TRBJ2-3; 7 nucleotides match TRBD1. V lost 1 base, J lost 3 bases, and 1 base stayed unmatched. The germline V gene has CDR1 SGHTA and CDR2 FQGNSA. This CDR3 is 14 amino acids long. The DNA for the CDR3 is TGTGCCAGCAGCTTAGTGACAGGGACAGATACGCAGTATTTT. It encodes CASSLVTGTDTQYF.

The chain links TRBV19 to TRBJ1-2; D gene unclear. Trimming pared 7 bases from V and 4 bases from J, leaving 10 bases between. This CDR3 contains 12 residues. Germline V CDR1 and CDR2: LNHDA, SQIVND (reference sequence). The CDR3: CASNRARYGYTF. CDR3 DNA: TGTGCCAGTAATCGCGCCCGCTATGGCTACACCTTC.

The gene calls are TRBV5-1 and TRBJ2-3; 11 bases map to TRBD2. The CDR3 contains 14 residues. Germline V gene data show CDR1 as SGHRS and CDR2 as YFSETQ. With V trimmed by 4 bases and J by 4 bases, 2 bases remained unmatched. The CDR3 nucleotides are TGCGCCAGCAGCCGACTAGCGGGGCCAGATACGCAGTATTTT. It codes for CASSRLAGPDTQYF.

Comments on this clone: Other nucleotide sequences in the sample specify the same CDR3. The CDR3 protein is CAWSVLGEQFF. CDR3 in DNA: TGTGCCTGGAGTGTATTGGGCGAGCAGTTCTTC. The chain uses TRBV30 and TRBJ2-1; D gene ambiguous. Trimming stripped 0 bases from V and 10 bases from J, with 7 bases between. This CDR3 has 11 residues. Germline lookup yields CDR1 GTSNPN and CDR2 SVGIG (reference sequence).

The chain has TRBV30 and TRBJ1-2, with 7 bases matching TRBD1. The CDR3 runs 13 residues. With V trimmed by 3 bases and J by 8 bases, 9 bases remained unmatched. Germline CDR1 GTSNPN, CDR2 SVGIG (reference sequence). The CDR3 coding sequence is TGTGCCTGGAGGACAGGGATGTGGGACGGCTACACCTTC. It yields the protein CAWRTGMWDGYTF.

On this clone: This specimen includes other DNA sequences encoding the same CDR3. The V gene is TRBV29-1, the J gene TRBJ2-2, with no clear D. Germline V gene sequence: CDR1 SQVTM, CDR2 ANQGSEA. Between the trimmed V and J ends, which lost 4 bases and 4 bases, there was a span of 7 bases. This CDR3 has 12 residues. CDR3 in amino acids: CSVGHPTGELFF. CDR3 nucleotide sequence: TGCAGCGTTGGACACCCCACCGGGGAGCTGTTTTTT.

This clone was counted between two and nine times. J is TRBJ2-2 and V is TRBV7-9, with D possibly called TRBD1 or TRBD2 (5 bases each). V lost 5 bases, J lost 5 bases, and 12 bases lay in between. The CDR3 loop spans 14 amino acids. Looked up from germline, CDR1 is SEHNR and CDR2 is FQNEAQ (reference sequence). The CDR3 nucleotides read TGTGCCAGCAGCGTCAATGGGGGAACCGGGGAGCTGTTTTTT. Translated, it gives CASSVNGGTGELFF.

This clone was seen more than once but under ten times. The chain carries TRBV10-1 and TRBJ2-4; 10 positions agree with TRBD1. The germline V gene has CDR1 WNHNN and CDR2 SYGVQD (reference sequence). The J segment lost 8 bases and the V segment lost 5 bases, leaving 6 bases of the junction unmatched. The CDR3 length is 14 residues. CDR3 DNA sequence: TGCGCCAGCAGTCACCGGGACAGGGGATACATTCAGTACTTC. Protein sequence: CASSHRDRGYIQYF.

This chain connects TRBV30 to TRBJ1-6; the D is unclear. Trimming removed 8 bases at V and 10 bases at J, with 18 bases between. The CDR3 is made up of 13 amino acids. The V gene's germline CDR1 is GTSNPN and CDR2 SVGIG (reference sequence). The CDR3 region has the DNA TGTGCCGCAGCCGGTTGGGGAGTCTCACCCCTCCACTTT. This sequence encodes CAAAGWGVSPLHF.

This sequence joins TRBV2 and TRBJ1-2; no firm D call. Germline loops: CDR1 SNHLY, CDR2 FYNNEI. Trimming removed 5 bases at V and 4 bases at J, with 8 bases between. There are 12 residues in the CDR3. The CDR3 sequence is CASSPASYGYTF. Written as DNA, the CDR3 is TGTGCCAGCAGTCCGGCCAGCTATGGCTACACCTTC.

The CDR3 sequence is CSASQGKQAFF. The CDR3 nucleotides are TGCAGTGCATCACAGGGAAAGCAAGCTTTCTTT. The V call is TRBV20-1, the J call TRBJ1-1; D might be TRBD1 (6 bases). CDR1 and CDR2 from the germline V gene are DFQATT and SNEGSKA (reference sequence). V was clipped by 6 bases and J by 9 bases, with 14 bases between them. This CDR3 region has 11 residues.

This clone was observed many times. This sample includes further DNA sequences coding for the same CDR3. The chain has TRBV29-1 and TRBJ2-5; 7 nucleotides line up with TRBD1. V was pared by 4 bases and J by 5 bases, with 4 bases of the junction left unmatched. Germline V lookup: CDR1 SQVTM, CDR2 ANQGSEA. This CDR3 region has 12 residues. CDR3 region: CSVGQGPETQYF. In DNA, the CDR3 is TGCAGCGTTGGACAGGGTCCCGAGACCCAGTACTTC.

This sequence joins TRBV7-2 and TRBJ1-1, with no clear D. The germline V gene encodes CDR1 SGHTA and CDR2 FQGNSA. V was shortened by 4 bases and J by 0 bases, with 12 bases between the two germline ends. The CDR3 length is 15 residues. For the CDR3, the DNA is TGTGCCAGCAGCTCCCCGAGGATGATGAACACTGAAGCTTTCTTT. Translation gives CASSSPRMMNTEAFF.

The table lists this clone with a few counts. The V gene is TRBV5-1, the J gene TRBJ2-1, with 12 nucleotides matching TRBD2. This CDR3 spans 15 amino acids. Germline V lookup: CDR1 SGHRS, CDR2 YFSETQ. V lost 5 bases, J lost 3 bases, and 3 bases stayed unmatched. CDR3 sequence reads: CASRTSGGYYNEQFF. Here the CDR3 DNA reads TGCGCCAGCAGGACTAGCGGGGGATACTACAATGAGCAGTTCTTC.

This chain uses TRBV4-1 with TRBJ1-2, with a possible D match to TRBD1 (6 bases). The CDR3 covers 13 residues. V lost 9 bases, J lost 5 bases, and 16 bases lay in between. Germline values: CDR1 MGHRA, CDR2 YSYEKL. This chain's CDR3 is CASGQQLLYGYTF. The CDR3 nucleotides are TGCGCCAGTGGACAGCAGCTCCTATATGGCTACACCTTC.

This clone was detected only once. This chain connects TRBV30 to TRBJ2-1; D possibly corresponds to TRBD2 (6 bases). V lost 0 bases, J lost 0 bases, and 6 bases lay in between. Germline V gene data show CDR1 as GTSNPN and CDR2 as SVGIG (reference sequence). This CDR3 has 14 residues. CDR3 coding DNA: TGTGCCTGGAGTGTGCGGGGCTCCTACAATGAGCAGTTCTTC. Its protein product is CAWSVRGSYNEQFF. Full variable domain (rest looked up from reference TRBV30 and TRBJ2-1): SQTIHQWPATLVQPVGSPLSLECTVEGTSNPNLYWYRQAAGRGLQLLFYSVGIGQISSEVPQNLSASRPQDRQFILSSKKLLLSDSGFYLCAWSVRGSYNEQFFGPGTRLTVL.

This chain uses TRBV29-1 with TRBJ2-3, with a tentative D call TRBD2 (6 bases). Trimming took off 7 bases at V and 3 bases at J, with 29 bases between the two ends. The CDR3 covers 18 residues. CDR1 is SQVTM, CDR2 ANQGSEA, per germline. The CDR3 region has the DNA TGCAGCGCCTCAATTGGACTAACAGCAGATCTTAGGACAGATACGCAGTATTTT. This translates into CSASIGLTADLRTDTQYF.

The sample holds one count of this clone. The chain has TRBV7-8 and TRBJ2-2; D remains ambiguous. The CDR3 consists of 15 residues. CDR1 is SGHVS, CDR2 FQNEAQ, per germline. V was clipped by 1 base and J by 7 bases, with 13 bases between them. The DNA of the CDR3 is TGTGCCAGCAGCTTAGATTACAGACAACACGGGGAGCTGTTTTTT. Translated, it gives CASSLDYRQHGELFF.